Here is one TCR beta chain with its context. Its antigen has not been determined. Nothing much larger sits one base from this clone, and base qualities are not available. The method was PCR. Reads for this sample came from an Illumina HiSeq 2500. TCR library preparation used molecular barcoding, with unique molecular identifiers applied to normalize quantification of the TCRbeta repertoire. TCRdb applied fastp at Q25 and MiXCR to the public reads, then kept only in-frame beta chains. When rows share a CDR3 protein, they turn into one entry using the most common DNA and genes. The sample contains 70,000 to 100,000 distinct CDR3 sequences, 9.5% to 15% of them found a single time. Over 11% of the sample comes from the top ten. The CDR3 sequence holds 15 residues, the cysteine and phenylalanine included. Only CDR3 DNA remains: 45 bases, in frame from the first base. Trimming removed 1 base from V and 2 bases from J, leaving 10 bases between the germline ends. The germline V gene encodes CDR1 MGHRA and CDR2 YSYEKL.

These data are taken from a study of T-cell reconstitution after alpha-beta-depleted transplantation in children (dated by TCRdb to about 2016). In the study overall: T-cell immune reconstitution after TCRalphabeta/CD19-depleted allogeneic hematopoietic cell transplantation in children was quantitatively tracked in the study by means of TCR repertoire profiling.

The sample was PBMCs from the stem cell graft donor, taken from the stem cell graft. Rearrangement joined TRBV4-1 to TRBJ2-3; a weak D assignment points to TRBD2 (7 bases agree). This sequence was found in a human donor who donated a stem cell graft to a child with inherited bone marrow failure. The encoded CDR3 is CASSQVGGVTDTQYF. The sequence in DNA is TGCGCCAGCAGCCAAGTAGGGGGGGTCACAGATACGCAGTATTTT.